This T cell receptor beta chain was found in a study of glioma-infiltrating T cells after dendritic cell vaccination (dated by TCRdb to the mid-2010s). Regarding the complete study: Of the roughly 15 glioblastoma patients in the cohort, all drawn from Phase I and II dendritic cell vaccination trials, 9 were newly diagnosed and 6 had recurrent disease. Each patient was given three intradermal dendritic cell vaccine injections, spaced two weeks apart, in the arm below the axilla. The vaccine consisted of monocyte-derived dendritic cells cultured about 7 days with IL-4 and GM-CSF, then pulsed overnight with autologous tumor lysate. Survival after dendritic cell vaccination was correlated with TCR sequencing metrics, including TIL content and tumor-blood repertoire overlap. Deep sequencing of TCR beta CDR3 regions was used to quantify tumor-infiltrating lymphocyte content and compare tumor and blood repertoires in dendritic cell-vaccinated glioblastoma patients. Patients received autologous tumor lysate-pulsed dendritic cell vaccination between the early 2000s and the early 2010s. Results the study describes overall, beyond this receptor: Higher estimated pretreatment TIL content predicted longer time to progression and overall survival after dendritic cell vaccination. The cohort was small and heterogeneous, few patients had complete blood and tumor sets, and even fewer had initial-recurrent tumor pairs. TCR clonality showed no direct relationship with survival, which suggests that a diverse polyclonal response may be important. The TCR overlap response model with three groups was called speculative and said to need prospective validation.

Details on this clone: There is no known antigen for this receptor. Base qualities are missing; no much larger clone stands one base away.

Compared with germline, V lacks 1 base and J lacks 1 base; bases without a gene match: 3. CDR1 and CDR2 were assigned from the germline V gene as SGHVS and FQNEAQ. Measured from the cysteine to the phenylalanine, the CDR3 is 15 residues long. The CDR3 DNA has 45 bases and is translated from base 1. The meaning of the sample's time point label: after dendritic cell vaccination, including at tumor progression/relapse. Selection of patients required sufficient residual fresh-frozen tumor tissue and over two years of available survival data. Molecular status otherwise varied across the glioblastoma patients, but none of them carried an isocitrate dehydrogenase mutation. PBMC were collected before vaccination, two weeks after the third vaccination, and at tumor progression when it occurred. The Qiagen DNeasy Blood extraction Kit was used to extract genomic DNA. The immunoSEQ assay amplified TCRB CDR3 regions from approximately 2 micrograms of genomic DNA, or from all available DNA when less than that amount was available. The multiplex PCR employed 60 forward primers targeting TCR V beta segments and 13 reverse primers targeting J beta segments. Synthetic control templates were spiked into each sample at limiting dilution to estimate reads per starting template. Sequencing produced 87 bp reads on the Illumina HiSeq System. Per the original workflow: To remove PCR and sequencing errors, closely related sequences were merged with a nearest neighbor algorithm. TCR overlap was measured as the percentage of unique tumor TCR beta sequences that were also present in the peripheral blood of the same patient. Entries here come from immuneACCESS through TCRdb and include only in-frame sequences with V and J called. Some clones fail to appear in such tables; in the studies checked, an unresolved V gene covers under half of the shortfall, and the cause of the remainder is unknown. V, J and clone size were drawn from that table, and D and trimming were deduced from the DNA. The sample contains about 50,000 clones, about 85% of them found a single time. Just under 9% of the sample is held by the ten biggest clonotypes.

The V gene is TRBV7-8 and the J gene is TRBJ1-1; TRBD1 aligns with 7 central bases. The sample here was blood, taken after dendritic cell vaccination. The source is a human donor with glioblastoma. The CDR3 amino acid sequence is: CASSLVEGANTEAFF. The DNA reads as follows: TGTGCCAGCAGCTTAGTTGAGGGGGCGAACACTGAAGCTTTCTTT. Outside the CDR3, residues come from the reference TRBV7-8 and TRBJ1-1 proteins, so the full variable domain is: GAGVSQSPRYKVAKRGQDVALRCDPISGHVSLFWYQQALGQGPEFLTYFQNEAQLDKSGLPSDRFFAERPEGSVSTLKIQRTQQEDSAVYLCASSLVEGANTEAFFGQGTRLTVV.